The 15 T cell receptor beta chains listed next were all sequenced from one sample in a study of blood T cell repertoires in COVID-19. Assay used: immunoSEQ multiplex PCR; TCRdb lists only in-frame clones, some missing. The sample includes about 480,000 clones, around 85% of them seen just once. Sequencing was performed on PBMCs or T cells enriched from blood (not recorded which). These receptors originate from a woman aged 60 to 75 who had recovered from COVID-19.

DNA for the CDR3: TGTGCCAGCAGCTTACTGAAGGGACAGGGAGGTAGGTCCTACAATGAGCAGTTCTTC. Its translation is CASSLLKGQGGRSYNEQFF. The rearrangement links TRBV7-9 to TRBJ2-1; 9 nucleotides line up with TRBD1. Trimming cost V 2 bases and J 1 base; bases outside gene matches: 12. Germline V gives CDR1 SEHNR, CDR2 FQNEAQ (reference sequence). The CDR3 covers 19 residues. The whole variable domain, remainder taken from reference TRBV7-9 and TRBJ2-1, is DTGVSQNPRHKITKRGQNVTFRCDPISEHNRLYWYRQTLGQGPEFLTYFQNEAQLEKSRLLSDRFSAERPKGSFSTLEIQRTEQGDSAMYLCASSLLKGQGGRSYNEQFFGPGTRLTVL.

This clone has only a few counts. The chain combines TRBV27 with TRBJ1-6, with TRBD1 as a possible D gene (6 bases). Trimming took off 3 bases at V and 4 bases at J, with 13 bases between the two ends. Per germline, CDR1 MNHEY and CDR2 SMNVEV (reference sequence). The CDR3 is 16 amino acids. CDR3 nucleotides: TGTGCCAGCAGTTTGAGGGGAAGGGGGTATAATTCACCCCTCCACTTT. Protein sequence: CASSLRGRGYNSPLHF.

Only one count was recorded for this clone. The chain links TRBV15 to TRBJ2-7, with D tentatively TRBD2 (5 bases). The germline V gene encodes CDR1 LNHNV and CDR2 YYDKDF (reference sequence). Deletions cut 4 bases from V and 0 bases from J, with 13 bases between. The CDR3 loop spans 15 amino acids. CDR3 loop: CATSKYPGSSYEQYV. In DNA, the CDR3 is TGTGCCACCAGCAAATATCCGGGGTCCTCCTACGAGCAGTACGTC.

The chain recombines TRBV11-2 with TRBJ1-1, with D possibly matching TRBD1 (6 bases). Germline V gives CDR1 SGHAT, CDR2 FQNNGV. The CDR3 runs 15 residues. The V and J ends lost 2 bases and 1 base respectively, with 11 bases between them. The CDR3: CASSLWGRKNTEAFF. CDR3 coding DNA: TGTGCCAGCAGCTTATGGGGGCGCAAGAACACTGAAGCTTTCTTT. Drawing the rest from reference TRBV11-2 and TRBJ1-1, the complete variable domain is EAGVAQSPRYKIIEKRQSVAFWCNPISGHATLYWYQQILGQGPKLLIQFQNNGVVDDSQLPKDRFSAERLKGVDSTLKIQPAKLEDSAVYLCASSLWGRKNTEAFFGQGTRLTVV.

In its sample, this clone was seen a few times. The CDR3 nucleotides read TGTGCCAGCCGGCCCCAGGAGGGCAGGGTAAATTCACCCCTCCACTTT. Translation: CASRPQEGRVNSPLHF. The rearrangement joins TRBV2 to TRBJ1-6, with a tentative D call TRBD1 (5 bases). Per germline, CDR1 SNHLY and CDR2 FYNNEI. V lost 8 bases, J lost 7 bases, and 21 bases lay in between. CDR3 length equals 16 residues.

This chain connects TRBV21-1 to TRBJ1-6; the table's D call of TRBD1 was not tested on the DNA. TRBV21-1 is an annotated pseudogene. This CDR3 contains 17 residues. In DNA form, the CDR3 reads TGTGCCAGCAGCAAAGGGGGACAGGGATGGGCTAATTCACCCCTCCACTTT. This codes for CASSKGGQGWANSPLHF.

This chain joins TRBV19 and TRBJ1-5; the D gene is possibly TRBD1 (6 bases). Germline V CDR1 and CDR2: LNHDA, SQIVND (reference sequence). The CDR3 runs 16 residues. V dropped 6 bases and J dropped 5 bases, with 20 bases sitting between them. The CDR3, as DNA: TGTGCCAGTAGAGTGACAGGTAGTGCCACCGATCAGCCCCAGCATTTT. Translating gives CASRVTGSATDQPQHF.

The J gene is TRBJ1-1, the V gene TRBV7-9, with TRBD1 matching 9 bases. The V gene's germline CDR1 is SEHNR and CDR2 FQNEAQ (reference sequence). This CDR3 comprises 14 residues. V lost 7 bases, J lost 4 bases, and 7 bases stayed unmatched. DNA for the CDR3: TGTGCCAGCACCGCCCCGACAGGGGGCACTGAAGCTTTCTTT. Amino acids: CASTAPTGGTEAFF. Variable domain in full (rest from reference TRBV7-9 and TRBJ1-1): DTGVSQNPRHKITKRGQNVTFRCDPISEHNRLYWYRQTLGQGPEFLTYFQNEAQLEKSRLLSDRFSAERPKGSFSTLEIQRTEQGDSAMYLCASTAPTGGTEAFFGQGTRLTVV.

The chain uses TRBV10-3 and TRBJ2-3; 8 bases map to TRBD2. The CDR3 covers 14 residues. The germline V gene has CDR1 ENHRY and CDR2 SYGVKD. V trimming: 7 bases; J trimming: 2 bases; junction bases outside the gene matches: 5. The CDR3 DNA follows: TGTGCCATCAAGCGGGGGCCCTACACAGATACGCAGTATTTT. This translates into CAIKRGPYTDTQYF.

V usage is TRBV29-1 and J usage is TRBJ1-1; maybe TRBD1 (5 bases). CDR3 length: 14 residues. V lost 5 bases, J lost 2 bases, and 15 bases lay in between. The germline CDR1 and CDR2 sequences are SQVTM and ANQGSEA. The CDR3 loop reads CSVPFSGHNTEAFF. CDR3 sequence (DNA): TGCAGCGTTCCTTTTTCAGGGCACAACACTGAAGCTTTCTTT.

Of note for this clone: Other DNA sequences within the sample encode an identical CDR3. V gene TRBV19 combines with J gene TRBJ2-7; 7 bases fit TRBD1. CDR1 and CDR2 (germline): LNHDA, SQIVND (reference sequence). CDR3 length: 14 amino acids. J was trimmed by 2 bases and V by 5 bases; bases with no gene match: 6. CDR3 sequence (DNA): TGTGCCAGTAGTCCACGACAGGGAACCTACGAGCAGTACTTC. It encodes CASSPRQGTYEQYF.

The chain uses TRBV15 and TRBJ2-1, with D possibly being TRBD2 (5 bases). The germline CDR1 and CDR2 sequences are LNHNV and YYDKDF (reference sequence). V was clipped by 3 bases and J by 10 bases, with 13 bases between them. CDR3 length equals 13 residues. The chain's CDR3 is CATSSAGVREQFF. DNA for the CDR3: TGTGCCACCAGCAGCGCGGGCGTAAGGGAGCAGTTCTTC.

This rearrangement joins TRBV2 to TRBJ1-6, with no clear D. This CDR3 is 16 amino acids long. CDR1 is SNHLY and CDR2 is FYNNEI in the germline V gene. V was clipped by 6 bases and J by 1 base, with 13 bases between them. CDR3 loop: CASSPSGTSYNSPLHF. The CDR3, as DNA: TGTGCCAGCAGCCCTTCGGGAACTTCCTATAATTCACCCCTCCACTTT.

The gene calls are TRBV6-5 and TRBJ2-7; a possible D gene is TRBD1 (6 bases). The germline V gene encodes CDR1 MNHEY and CDR2 SVGAGI. There are 12 residues in the CDR3. V lost 5 bases and J 4 bases, leaving 9 bases between the germline ends. The DNA of the CDR3 is TGTGCCAGCAGTAGGACAGTTTACGAGCAGTACGTC. Its translation is CASSRTVYEQYV.

The table lists this clone with a count of one. The chain uses TRBV28 and TRBJ2-5, with a possible D match to TRBD1 (6 bases). The V gene lost 5 bases and the J gene lost 2 bases, with 6 bases spanning the gap. Germline V gives CDR1 MDHEN, CDR2 SYDVKM. There are 12 residues in the CDR3. The CDR3 region has the DNA TGTGCCAGCAGTACAGGGCAAGAGACCCAGTACTTC. Translation gives CASSTGQETQYF.